This entry describes one TCR beta chain. As yet, its antigen is unknown. The source of the sample is a study of a mutant IDH1 vaccine in newly diagnosed glioma. For the study at large: Radiotherapy alone preceded vaccination by 4-6 weeks; alternatively, vaccination started with temozolomide cycles. Sex among treated patients split around 62% male, about 40% female; mean age was approximately 40 years. Overall study results and limits: Alterations occurring in top peripheral T cell clonotypes seemed unrelated to pseudoprogression.

The CDR3 consists of 15 residues. The V gene lost 0 bases and the J gene lost 4 bases, with 9 bases spanning the gap. Per germline, CDR1 MNHNS and CDR2 SASEGT. This sample's time point: week 47, end of study. Every vaccination contained 300 ug of the mutant IDH1 20-mer peptide and was paired with topical imiquimod. Produced via immunoSEQ multiplex PCR; TCRdb's table is partial and in-frame only. This sample has tens of thousands of clones; 70% to 85% occur once, and the top ten carry 5.3%. The clonotype was recovered from a man aged 45-65 years with glioma. The chain joins TRBV6-1 to TRBJ2-2; D is uncertain. The sample in question was PBMCs, obtained from a glioma patient whose treatment included an IDH1 peptide vaccine. CDR3 region: CASSEAALGTGELFF. CDR3 in DNA: TGTGCCAGCAGTGAAGCGGCGCTAGGCACCGGGGAGCTGTTTTTT.